These 2 T cell receptor beta chains were sequenced from one sample in a study of neoadjuvant anti-PD-1 for oral cavity cancer. Using immunoSEQ multiplex PCR, the repertoire was profiled, and TCRdb retains in-frame clones only, with some absent. The sample lists approximately 68,000 clones, 85% to 90% occurring once. Time point indicated: after neoadjuvant nivolumab, at surgical resection. The specimen comprised PBMCs, sampled after nivolumab (anti-PD-1) treatment. The receptors stem from a person between 35 and 79 years old with oral cavity squamous cell carcinoma.

The gene calls are TRBV5-1 and TRBJ2-1; D gene ambiguous. The CDR3 contains 13 residues. Per germline, CDR1 SGHRS and CDR2 YFSETQ. Trimming pared 3 bases from V and 9 bases from J, leaving 13 bases between. CDR3: CASSSFTASEQFF. CDR3 nucleotide sequence: TGCGCCAGCAGCTCGTTCACAGCGTCTGAGCAGTTCTTC.

The chain carries TRBV27 and TRBJ1-1; weak D call: TRBD1 (6 bases). V lost 2 bases, J lost 8 bases, and 21 bases lay in between. Germline values: CDR1 MNHEY, CDR2 SMNVEV (reference sequence). The CDR3 has 16 amino acids. The CDR3 protein is CASSLNGAGAWDEAFF. CDR3 coding DNA: TGTGCCAGCAGTTTAAATGGGGCGGGGGCCTGGGACGAAGCTTTCTTT.